This TCR beta chain was sequenced for a study of Graves' ophthalmopathy and Graves' hyperthyroidism. The V gene lost 8 bases and the J gene lost 0 bases, with 19 bases spanning the gap. The V gene's germline CDR1 is SGHVS and CDR2 FQNEAQ. The length of the CDR3 is 17 residues. CDR3 regions of TCR beta were amplified from RNA transcripts. Second-round multiplex PCR followed a first-round RT-PCR using HTBI primers. Each CDR3 protein is one row after TCRdb ran MiXCR on the multiplex PCR reads. The data show around 1.1 million distinct CDR3 sequences, roughly 35% seen once. The table lists this clonotype with a few counts. Hyperthyroidism patients were newly diagnosed, under 2 months' duration, aged 18 to 65. Clinical symptoms and serum thyroxine were used for diagnosis; TRAb, thyroid ultrasound and orbital computed tomography were also relied on.

This TCR was sampled from an adult man with Graves' hyperthyroidism. The chain is built from TRBV7-8 and TRBJ2-2, with a tentative D call TRBD1 (5 bases). The sequencing sample was made of peripheral blood or thyroid tissue (not recorded which). DNA for the CDR3: TGTGCCAGCTCTGGGGCTGACAGCCACGCGAACACCGGGGAGCTGTTTTTT. Amino acids: CASSGADSHANTGELFF.